Listed below are T cell receptor beta chains from one sample, sequenced in a study of blood T cell repertoires in COVID-19. Repertoires were generated with immunoSEQ multiplex PCR, while TCRdb's copy carries only in-frame clones and drops some. This sample has more than 95,000 clones, with roughly 89% found just once. The sample comprised peripheral blood. The source is a human donor in a cohort sampled during active COVID-19. CDR3s include the opening cysteine and the closing phenylalanine or tryptophan. D genes are given only for firm matches. Clone size is stated in some rows and not others, as once, few, many or a class when expanded.

v_call: TRBV29-1
d_call: TRBD1
clone_size: .
j_call: TRBJ2-2
cdr3_nt: TGCAGCGCCCGGACAGGCTCGAACACCGGGGAGCTGTTTTTT
cdr3_aa: CSARTGSNTGELFF

v_call: TRBV2
d_call: TRBD2
clone_size: .
j_call: TRBJ2-2
cdr3_nt: TGTGCCAGCACCGAGGTGGGGGGACTAGCGGGAGGTAACACCGGGGAGCTGTTTTTT
cdr3_aa: CASTEVGGLAGGNTGELFF

v_call: TRBV6-5
d_call: TRBD1
clone_size: .
j_call: TRBJ2-7
cdr3_nt: TGTGCCAGCAAGGGACAGTCCTACGAGCAGTACTTC
cdr3_aa: CASKGQSYEQYF

v_call: TRBV7-8
d_call: TRBD2
clone_size: .
j_call: TRBJ2-3
cdr3_nt: TGTGCCAGCAGCTTAGTCCGGAGGTCTAGCGGTAGCACAGATACGCAGTATTTT
cdr3_aa: CASSLVRRSSGSTDTQYF

v_call: TRBV11-3
d_call: TRBD1
clone_size: .
j_call: TRBJ2-7
cdr3_nt: TGTGCCAGCAGCACCCAGGGGGCGCGGTACGAGCAGTACTTC
cdr3_aa: CASSTQGARYEQYF

v_call: TRBV9
d_call: .
clone_size: .
j_call: TRBJ2-2
cdr3_nt: TGTGCCAGCAGCGTGGGGGCCTACACCGGGGAGCTGTTTTTT
cdr3_aa: CASSVGAYTGELFF

v_call: TRBV3-1/TRBV3-2
d_call: TRBD2
clone_size: .
j_call: TRBJ2-7
cdr3_nt: TGTGCCAGCAGTCCGGGGAGCGGGAGCTCCTACGAGCAGTACTTC
cdr3_aa: CASSPGSGSSYEQYF

v_call: TRBV7-8
d_call: TRBD1
clone_size: once
j_call: TRBJ1-1
cdr3_nt: TGTGCCAGCAGACCCGGGACAGAGAACACTGAAGCTTTCTTT
cdr3_aa: CASRPGTENTEAFF

v_call: TRBV3-1/TRBV3-2
d_call: .
clone_size: .
j_call: TRBJ1-2
cdr3_nt: TGTGCCAGCAGCCAAGAGTGGGCAGATAACTATGGCTACACCTTC
cdr3_aa: CASSQEWADNYGYTF

v_call: TRBV5-8
d_call: .
clone_size: .
j_call: TRBJ1-1
cdr3_nt: TGTGCCAGCAGCTTGGGGACACTGGCTGAAGCTTTCTTT
cdr3_aa: CASSLGTLAEAFF

v_call: TRBV7-2
d_call: TRBD2
clone_size: .
j_call: TRBJ2-3
cdr3_nt: TGTGCCAGCAGCTTAGGGCTAGCGGGGGGGCTCGCAGATACGCAGTATTTT
cdr3_aa: CASSLGLAGGLADTQYF

v_call: TRBV19
d_call: .
clone_size: .
j_call: TRBJ2-1
cdr3_nt: TGTGCCAGTAGTATAGCTCGCGGGGCCTACAATGAGCAGTTCTTC
cdr3_aa: CASSIARGAYNEQFF

v_call: TRBV7-9
d_call: .
clone_size: .
j_call: TRBJ1-5
cdr3_nt: TGTGCCAGCAGCTTTGGGGGGGCTGGGCAGCCCCAGCATTTT
cdr3_aa: CASSFGGAGQPQHF

v_call: TRBV11-3
d_call: TRBD1
clone_size: .
j_call: TRBJ1-4
cdr3_nt: TGTGCCAGCAGCTTACGGGAGGGGGCGAAGTCAGGTGAAAAACTGTTTTTT
cdr3_aa: CASSLREGAKSGEKLFF

v_call: TRBV4-3
d_call: .
clone_size: once
j_call: TRBJ2-1
cdr3_nt: TGCGCCAGCAGCCGGGGAGACACAACATACAATGAGCAGTTCTTC
cdr3_aa: CASSRGDTTYNEQFF

v_call: TRBV5-1
d_call: .
clone_size: .
j_call: TRBJ2-3
cdr3_nt: TGCGCCAGCAGCCCAACTAGGGCCCACACAGATACGCAGTATTTT
cdr3_aa: CASSPTRAHTDTQYF

v_call: TRBV10-3
d_call: TRBD1
clone_size: .
j_call: TRBJ1-2
cdr3_nt: TGTGCCATCAGTGAGGACAGGGGGAACTATGGCTACACCTTC
cdr3_aa: CAISEDRGNYGYTF

v_call: TRBV2
d_call: .
clone_size: .
j_call: TRBJ1-2
cdr3_nt: TGTGCCAGCAGTAAGAACAGGGAATATGGCTACACCTTC
cdr3_aa: CASSKNREYGYTF

v_call: TRBV5-1
d_call: .
clone_size: .
j_call: TRBJ2-3
cdr3_nt: TGCGCCAGTTATACAAATACGCAGTATTTT
cdr3_aa: CASYTNTQYF

v_call: TRBV4-1
d_call: .
clone_size: .
j_call: TRBJ2-1
cdr3_nt: TGCGCCAGCAGCCAAGGTCATAGCGGATACAATGAGCAGTTCTTC
cdr3_aa: CASSQGHSGYNEQFF

v_call: TRBV20-1
d_call: .
clone_size: .
j_call: TRBJ1-2
cdr3_nt: TGCAGTGCTAGTGGCGGTTCGGGGGGCTACACCTTC
cdr3_aa: CSASGGSGGYTF

v_call: TRBV12-3/TRBV12-4
d_call: .
clone_size: .
j_call: TRBJ2-7
cdr3_nt: TGTGCCAGCAGCCTTTTCCTCTACGAGCAGTACTTC
cdr3_aa: CASSLFLYEQYF

v_call: TRBV18
d_call: .
clone_size: .
j_call: TRBJ2-7
cdr3_nt: TGTGCCAGCTCACCATTTACTACGTCGAGCTCCTACGAGCAGTACTTC
cdr3_aa: CASSPFTTSSSYEQYF

v_call: TRBV5-1
d_call: .
clone_size: .
j_call: TRBJ2-1
cdr3_nt: TGCGCCAGCAGCTTTAATCCGGGAAACAATGAGCAGTTCTTC
cdr3_aa: CASSFNPGNNEQFF

v_call: TRBV6-2/TRBV6-3
d_call: TRBD2
clone_size: .
j_call: TRBJ2-3
cdr3_nt: TGTGCCAGCAGTCTCCCCTCGGGGGGGCCGCATACGCAGTATTTT
cdr3_aa: CASSLPSGGPHTQYF